The present T cell receptor beta chain was sequenced within a study of shared clonotypes between healthy human individuals. Points from the study as a whole: Clonotypes shared by all four sorted-subset donors had higher generation probabilities than non-shared clonotypes. Though the depth was large, rarefaction showed that sorted-subset sequencing was incomplete. Shared clonotypes: 4.5% to 5% naive CD4, around 3.5% naive CD8, under 2.5% memory CD4, 0.4% memory CD8.

On this clone: Its antigen is not identified.

The assay was run at deep level. Sequencing was performed with immunoSEQ multiplex PCR; in TCRdb, only in-frame clones are kept and a portion is missing. The data hold under 200,000 clones, with 90% to 95% observed a single time. This CDR3 is built from 13 residues. Trimming removed 11 bases from V and 1 base from J; junction bases left unmatched: 2. Germline CDR1 and CDR2: SEHNR and FQNEAQ (reference sequence). This sequence originates from a woman between 25 and 40 years old in good health. The chain couples TRBV7-9 to TRBJ2-6; 7 bases match TRBD1. The sequencing input was naive CD4+ T cells sorted from blood. Indicated subset: CD45RA+ positively selected. The CDR3 reads CASRGSGANVLTF. CDR3 nucleotide sequence: TGTGCCTCCAGGGGGTCTGGGGCCAACGTCCTGACTTTC.